The 6 T cell receptor beta chains below come from one sample, sequenced in a study of blood T cell repertoires in COVID-19. This table comes from immunoSEQ multiplex PCR, and its TCRdb copy is limited to in-frame clones, with some not included. The sample consists of around 300,000 clones, about nine tenths of them appearing once. The sequenced material came from peripheral blood. These receptor sequences come from a middle-aged woman who had recovered from COVID-19.

The V and J genes are TRBV6-5 and TRBJ1-4; 7 bases map to TRBD1. V shed 2 bases, J shed 0 bases, and the junction held 3 bases outside the gene matches. The CDR3 is made up of 16 amino acids. CDR1 is MNHEY and CDR2 is SVGAGI in the germline V gene. This chain's CDR3 is CASSYLRGATNEKLFF. Here the CDR3 DNA reads TGTGCCAGCAGTTACCTCAGGGGGGCAACTAATGAAAAACTGTTTTTT.

The rearrangement uses TRBV10-3 and TRBJ1-4; no firm D call. The V end lost 10 bases, the J end lost 0 bases, and 9 bases lay between the germline ends. Germline assignment: CDR1 ENHRY and CDR2 SYGVKD. This CDR3 has 13 amino acids. The CDR3 DNA is TGTGCCAGCAGACATGCAACTAATGAAAAACTGTTTTTT. Translation: CASRHATNEKLFF.

This clone was counted between two and nine times. This sequence joins TRBV27 and TRBJ2-3, with 7 bases fitting TRBD2. The CDR3 totals 17 residues. V gave up 7 bases and J gave up 1 base; unmatched junction bases: 14. Germline values: CDR1 MNHEY, CDR2 SMNVEV (reference sequence). CDR3 protein: CASIWGGGPWGTDTQYF. The CDR3 nucleotides read TGTGCCAGCATCTGGGGGGGAGGGCCGTGGGGCACAGATACGCAGTATTTT.

A single count supports this clone. The chain is built from TRBV5-8 and TRBJ2-3, with 8 positions matching TRBD2. Per the germline V gene, CDR1 is SGHTS and CDR2 is YDEGEE. This CDR3 spans 16 amino acids. V dropped 1 base and J dropped 1; count of bases not matched to a gene: 5. The CDR3 spells CASSLWSGRGTDTQYF. DNA for the CDR3: TGTGCCAGCAGCTTGTGGAGCGGGAGAGGCACAGATACGCAGTATTTT. Combining the CDR3 with reference TRBV5-8 and TRBJ2-3 gives the whole variable domain EAGVTQSPTHLIKTRGQQATLRCSPISGHTSVYWYQQALGLGLQFLLWYDEGEERNRGNFPPRFSGRQFPNYSSELNVNALELEDSALYLCASSLWSGRGTDTQYFGPGTRLTVL.

This clone was observed a handful of times. The chain combines TRBV27 with TRBJ2-7; 7 bases are a match to TRBD2. The germline V gene encodes CDR1 MNHEY and CDR2 SMNVEV (reference sequence). The CDR3 has 18 residues. With V trimmed by 3 bases and J by 7 bases, 21 bases remained unmatched. CDR3 in amino acids: CASSFTAPAGVPFREQYF. In DNA, the CDR3 is TGTGCCAGCAGTTTTACGGCCCCCGCGGGGGTCCCTTTCAGAGAGCAGTACTTC.

In this sample, this clone turned up once. The chain combines TRBV15 with TRBJ1-1; TRBD1 aligns across 10 bases. Germline V gene lookup returns CDR1 LNHNV and CDR2 YYDKDF (reference sequence). CDR3 length: 15 residues. V lost 4 bases to trimming and J lost 0 bases; unmatched junction nucleotides: 2. The CDR3 here is CATSIGQGVNTEAFF. The CDR3 bases are TGTGCCACCAGCATAGGACAGGGGGTGAACACTGAAGCTTTCTTT.